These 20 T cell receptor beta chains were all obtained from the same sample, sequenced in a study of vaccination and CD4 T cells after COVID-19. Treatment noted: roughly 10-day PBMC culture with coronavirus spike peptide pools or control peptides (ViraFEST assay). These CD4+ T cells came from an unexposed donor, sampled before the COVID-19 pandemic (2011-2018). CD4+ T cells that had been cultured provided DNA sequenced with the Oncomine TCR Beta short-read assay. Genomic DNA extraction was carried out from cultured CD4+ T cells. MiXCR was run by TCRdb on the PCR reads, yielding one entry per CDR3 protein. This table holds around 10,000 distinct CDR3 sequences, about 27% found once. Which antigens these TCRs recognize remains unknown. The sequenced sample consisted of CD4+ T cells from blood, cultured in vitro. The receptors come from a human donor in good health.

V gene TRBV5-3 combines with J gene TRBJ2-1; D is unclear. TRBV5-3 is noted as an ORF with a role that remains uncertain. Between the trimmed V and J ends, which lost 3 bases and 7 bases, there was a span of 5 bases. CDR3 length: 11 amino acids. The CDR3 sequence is CARSSANEQFF. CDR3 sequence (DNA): TGTGCCAGAAGCTCGGCGAATGAGCAGTTCTTC.

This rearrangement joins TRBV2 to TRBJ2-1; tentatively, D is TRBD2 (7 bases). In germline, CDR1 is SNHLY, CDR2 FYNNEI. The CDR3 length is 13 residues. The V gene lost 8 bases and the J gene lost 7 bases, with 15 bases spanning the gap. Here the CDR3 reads CASWGGPRNEQFF. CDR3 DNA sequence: TGTGCCAGCTGGGGGGGGCCGCGAAATGAGCAGTTCTTC.

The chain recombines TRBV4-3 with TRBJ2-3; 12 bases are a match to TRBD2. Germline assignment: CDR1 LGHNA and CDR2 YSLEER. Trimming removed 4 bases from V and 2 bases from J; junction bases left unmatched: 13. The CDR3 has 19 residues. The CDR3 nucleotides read TGCGCCAGCAGCCCTGGGAGGGGCCTAGCGGGAGGGGTCACAGATACGCAGTATTTT. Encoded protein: CASSPGRGLAGGVTDTQYF.

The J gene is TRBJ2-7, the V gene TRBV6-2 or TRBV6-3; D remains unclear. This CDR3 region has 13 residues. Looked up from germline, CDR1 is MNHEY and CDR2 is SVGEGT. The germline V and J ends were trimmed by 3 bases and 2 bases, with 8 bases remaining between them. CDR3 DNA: TGTGCCAGCAGTTATCCCGACGCCTACGAGCAGTACTTC. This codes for CASSYPDAYEQYF.

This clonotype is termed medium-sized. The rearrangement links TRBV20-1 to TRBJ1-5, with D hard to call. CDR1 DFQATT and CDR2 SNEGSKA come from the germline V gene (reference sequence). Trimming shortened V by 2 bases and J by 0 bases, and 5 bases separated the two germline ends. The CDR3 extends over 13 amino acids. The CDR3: CSARWLSNQPQHF. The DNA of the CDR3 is TGCAGTGCTAGATGGCTTAGCAATCAGCCCCAGCATTTT.

CDR3 sequence (DNA): TGTGCCAGCAGTCCTCTACACGTCTCCTACAATGAGCAGTTCTTC. This translates into CASSPLHVSYNEQFF. V is TRBV12-3 or TRBV12-4 and J is TRBJ2-1; D not certain. Trimming left V 5 bases short and J 0 bases short, with 11 bases between. The CDR3 runs 15 residues.

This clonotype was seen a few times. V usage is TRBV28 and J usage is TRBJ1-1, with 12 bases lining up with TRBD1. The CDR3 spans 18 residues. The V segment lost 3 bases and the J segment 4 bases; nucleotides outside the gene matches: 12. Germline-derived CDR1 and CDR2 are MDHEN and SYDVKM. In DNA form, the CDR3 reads TGTGCCAGCAGTTTGAACTACGGCCGGGACAGGGGGCCCACTGAAGCTTTCTTT. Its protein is CASSLNYGRDRGPTEAFF.

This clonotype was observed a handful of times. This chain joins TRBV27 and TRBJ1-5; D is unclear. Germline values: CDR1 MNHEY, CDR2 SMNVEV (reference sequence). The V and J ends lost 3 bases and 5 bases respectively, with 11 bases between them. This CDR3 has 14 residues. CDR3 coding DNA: TGTGCCAGCAGTTTTTCGGGCAGAGATCAGCCCCAGCATTTT. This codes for CASSFSGRDQPQHF.

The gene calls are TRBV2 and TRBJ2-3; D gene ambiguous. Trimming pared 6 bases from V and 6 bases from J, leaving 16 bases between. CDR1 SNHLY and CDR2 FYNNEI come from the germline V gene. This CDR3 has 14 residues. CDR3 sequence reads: CASRGGQGSDTQYF. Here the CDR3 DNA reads TGTGCCAGCAGGGGCGGCCAAGGAAGTGATACGCAGTATTTT. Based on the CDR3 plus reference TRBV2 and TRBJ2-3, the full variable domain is EPEVTQTPSHQVTQMGQEVILRCVPISNHLYFYWYRQILGQKVEFLVSFYNNEISEKSEIFDDQFSVERPDGSNFTLKIRSTKLEDSAMYFCASRGGQGSDTQYFGPGTRLTVL.

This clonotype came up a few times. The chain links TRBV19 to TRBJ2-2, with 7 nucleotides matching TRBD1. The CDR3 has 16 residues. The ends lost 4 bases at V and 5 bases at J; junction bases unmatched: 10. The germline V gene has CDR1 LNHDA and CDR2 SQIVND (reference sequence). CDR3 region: CASSNQRTGLTGELFF. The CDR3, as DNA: TGTGCCAGTAGTAACCAACGGACAGGTTTGACCGGGGAGCTGTTTTTT.

Here the CDR3 reads CSARAGGTRSTDTQYF. CDR3 sequence (DNA): TGCAGTGCTAGAGCTGGGGGGACAAGAAGCACAGATACGCAGTATTTT. V is TRBV20-1 and J is TRBJ2-3; TRBD1 or TRBD2 may be the D gene (6 bases each). Germline V gene sequence: CDR1 DFQATT, CDR2 SNEGSKA (reference sequence). Trimming left V 1 base short and J 0 bases short, with 14 bases between. The CDR3 sequence is 16 residues long.

This chain's CDR3 is CATKVTGGTDTQYF. The CDR3 coding sequence is TGCGCCACCAAAGTGACGGGAGGGACAGATACGCAGTATTTT. This chain uses TRBV5-1 with TRBJ2-3; 8 bases align to TRBD2. With 9 bases clipped from V and 3 bases from J, the junction kept 9 bases outside the gene matches. The CDR3 spans 14 residues. The germline CDR1 and CDR2 sequences are SGHRS and YFSETQ.

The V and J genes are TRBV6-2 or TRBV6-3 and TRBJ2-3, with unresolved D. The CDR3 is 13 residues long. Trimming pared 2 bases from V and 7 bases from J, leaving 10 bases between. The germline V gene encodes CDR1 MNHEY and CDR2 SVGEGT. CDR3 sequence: CASSYAQKNTQYF. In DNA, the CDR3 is TGTGCCAGCAGTTACGCACAGAAAAATACGCAGTATTTT.

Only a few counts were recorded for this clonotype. DNA for the CDR3: TGTGCCATCCGGAGATCGGAGGATTCACCCCTCCACTTT. As protein: CAIRRSEDSPLHF. The chain uses TRBV10-3 and TRBJ1-6; D remains unclear. With 8 bases removed from V and 8 bases from J, the gap between germline ends came to 13 bases. Germline V gene data show CDR1 as ENHRY and CDR2 as SYGVKD. This CDR3 spans 13 amino acids.

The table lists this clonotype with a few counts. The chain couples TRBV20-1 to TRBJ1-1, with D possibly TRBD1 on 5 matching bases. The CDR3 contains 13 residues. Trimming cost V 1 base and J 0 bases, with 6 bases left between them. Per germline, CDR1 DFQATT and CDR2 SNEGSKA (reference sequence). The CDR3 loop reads CSARAGMNTEAFF. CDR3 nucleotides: TGCAGTGCTAGAGCAGGGATGAACACTGAAGCTTTCTTT.

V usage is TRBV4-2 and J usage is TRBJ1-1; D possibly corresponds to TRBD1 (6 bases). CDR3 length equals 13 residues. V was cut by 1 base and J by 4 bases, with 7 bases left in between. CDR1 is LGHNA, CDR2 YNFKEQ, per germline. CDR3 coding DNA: TGTGCCAGCAGCCAAGGGGGGGCCACTGAAGCTTTCTTT. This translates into CASSQGGATEAFF.

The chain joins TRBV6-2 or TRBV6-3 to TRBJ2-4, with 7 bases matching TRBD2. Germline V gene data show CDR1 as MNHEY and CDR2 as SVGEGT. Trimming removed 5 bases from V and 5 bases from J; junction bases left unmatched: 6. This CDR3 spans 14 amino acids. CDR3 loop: CASSSRDYQNIQYF. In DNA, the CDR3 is TGTGCCAGCAGTAGCCGGGACTACCAAAACATTCAGTACTTC.

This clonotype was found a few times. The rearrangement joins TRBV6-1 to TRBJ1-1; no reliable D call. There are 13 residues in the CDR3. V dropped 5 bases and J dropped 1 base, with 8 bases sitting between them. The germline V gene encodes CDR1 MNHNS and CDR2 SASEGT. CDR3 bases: TGTGCCAGCAGTCCGCTGCCGAACACTGAAGCTTTCTTT. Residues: CASSPLPNTEAFF.

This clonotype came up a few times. The chain's CDR3 is CASSLEGADSYSPLHF. The CDR3 DNA is TGTGCCAGCAGCTTAGAGGGGGCGGACAGTTATTCACCCCTCCACTTT. The V and J genes are TRBV11-2 and TRBJ1-6; maybe TRBD1 (6 bases). V was shortened by 0 bases and J by 8 bases, with 14 bases between the two germline ends. This CDR3 region has 16 residues. In germline, CDR1 is SGHAT, CDR2 FQNNGV.

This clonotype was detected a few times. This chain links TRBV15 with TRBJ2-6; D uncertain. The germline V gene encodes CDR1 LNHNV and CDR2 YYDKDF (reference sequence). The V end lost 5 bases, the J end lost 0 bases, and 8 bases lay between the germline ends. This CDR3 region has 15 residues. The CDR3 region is CATSGKISGANVLTF. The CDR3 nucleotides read TGTGCCACCAGCGGGAAAATCTCTGGGGCCAACGTCCTGACTTTC. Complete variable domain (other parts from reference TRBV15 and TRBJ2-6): DAMVIQNPRYQVTQFGKPVTLSCSQTLNHNVMYWYQQKSSQAPKLLFHYYDKDFNNEADTPDNFQSRRPNTSFCFLDIRSPGLGDTAMYLCATSGKISGANVLTFGAGSRLTVL.